Presented here are 5 T cell receptor beta chains from one specimen sequenced in a study of blood T cell repertoires in COVID-19. The repertoire was sequenced with immunoSEQ multiplex PCR; TCRdb's copy has only in-frame clones and lacks some. The data contain about 200,000 clones, about 90% of them singletons. Sequenced sample: peripheral blood. The receptors come from a woman in her seventies with acute or convalescent COVID-19.

The chain recombines TRBV5-1 with TRBJ2-7, with D tentatively TRBD2 (6 bases). The CDR3 length is 13 residues. CDR1 is SGHRS, CDR2 YFSETQ, per germline. V was pared by 1 base and J by 3 bases, with 8 bases between. CDR3 region: CASSLNSGYEQYF. The DNA of the CDR3 is TGCGCCAGCAGCTTGAATAGCGGCTACGAGCAGTACTTC.

This chain joins TRBV7-2 and TRBJ2-2, with TRBD2 identical over 10 bases. This CDR3 region has 16 residues. V lost 5 bases and J lost 7; bases outside the gene matches: 10. CDR1 is SGHTA and CDR2 is FQGNSA in the germline V gene. The CDR3 here is CASSLLPSGSIGELFF. In nucleotides, the CDR3 is TGTGCCAGCAGCCTCTTACCTAGCGGGAGTATCGGGGAGCTGTTTTTT.

The V and J genes are TRBV11-2 and TRBJ2-7; 8 bases match TRBD2. Germline lookup yields CDR1 SGHAT and CDR2 FQNNGV. V shed 1 base, J shed 0 bases, and the junction held 5 bases outside the gene matches. The length of the CDR3 is 16 residues. CDR3 sequence: CASSLAPTSGSYEQYF. The CDR3 region has the DNA TGTGCCAGCAGCTTAGCCCCCACTAGCGGCTCCTACGAGCAGTACTTC.

The chain is built from TRBV27 and TRBJ1-2, with 9 nucleotides matching TRBD1. CDR1 and CDR2 from the germline V gene are MNHEY and SMNVEV (reference sequence). V shed 3 bases, J shed 9 bases, and the junction held 5 bases outside the gene matches. This CDR3 has 13 amino acids. The CDR3 sequence: CASSFQTGGSYTF. The CDR3 nucleotides are TGTGCCAGCAGTTTCCAGACAGGGGGGAGCTACACCTTC.

J is TRBJ2-1 and V is TRBV5-1; TRBD1 matches 7 bases. The CDR3 runs to 17 residues. Germline V gene data show CDR1 as SGHRS and CDR2 as YFSETQ. Unmatched junction bases numbered 11, after V lost 4 bases and J lost 1 base. The CDR3 protein is CASSPTGNPTSYNEQFF. The CDR3 bases are TGCGCCAGCAGCCCGACAGGGAATCCTACTTCCTACAATGAGCAGTTCTTC.